A single TCR beta chain is shown here with its context. The data were taken from a study of shared T cell receptors in the human thymus. This table comes from immunoSEQ multiplex PCR, and its TCRdb copy is limited to in-frame clones, with some not included. Of 500,000 to 550,000 clones listed, about four fifths are singletons. This sample also appeared in a second study, on human thymus T cells.

This receptor was taken from a boy under two years old with a congenital heart defect. Sequenced sample: thymocytes.

CDR3: CASSPWSSGRWNAKNIQYF. CDR3 nucleotide sequence: TGTGCCAGCAGCCCTTGGTCTAGCGGGAGGTGGAATGCCAAAAACATTCAGTACTTC. J is TRBJ2-4 and V is TRBV7-9, with 11 nucleotides matching TRBD2. This CDR3 has 19 residues. Germline CDR1 SEHNR, CDR2 FQNEAQ (reference sequence). Losses at the gene ends were 5 bases for V and 1 base for J; bases not matched to a gene: 13.